This is a list of T cell receptor beta chains from one sample in a study of blood T cell repertoires in COVID-19. Sequencing used immunoSEQ multiplex PCR; TCRdb keeps in-frame clones, though not all of them. The profile covers about 210,000 clones, with approximately 83% appearing a single time and 2.5% taken by the ten largest. Specimen: peripheral blood. These receptors originate from a woman aged 40 to 50 with active or convalescent COVID-19. Each CDR3 is given with its conserved first and last residue. The D gene is left open where the match is weak. Expanded clones are given a class, and other clones once, few, many or no size at all.

J | size | V | D | length | CDR3 | DNA
TRBJ1-6 | once | TRBV6-5 | NA | 16 | CASSYDPLGNNSPLHF | TGTGCCAGCAGTTACGACCCCCTAGGAAATAATTCACCCCTCCACTTT
TRBJ2-1 | many | TRBV24-1 | TRBD2 | 17 | CATSDLVGGRADNEQFF | TGTGCCACCAGTGATTTAGTAGGCGGGAGGGCCGACAATGAGCAGTTCTTC
TRBJ2-3 | NA | TRBV9 | TRBD2 | 15 | CASSVGLAGEDTQYF | TGTGCCAGCAGCGTGGGACTAGCGGGAGAGGATACGCAGTATTTT
TRBJ1-4 | NA | TRBV7-7 | NA | 13 | CASSPQGSEKLFF | TGTGCTAGCAGCCCTCAGGGGAGTGAAAAACTGTTTTTT
TRBJ1-1 | NA | TRBV5-1 | TRBD1 | 14 | CASAPQGGAAEAFF | TGCGCCAGCGCTCCACAGGGGGGGGCCGCTGAAGCTTTCTTT
TRBJ1-3 | NA | TRBV19 | TRBD1 | 17 | CASSIGQGASSGNTIYF | TGTGCCAGTAGTATCGGACAGGGGGCGAGCTCTGGAAACACCATATATTTT
TRBJ1-2 | NA | TRBV10-3 | NA | 14 | CAIRDAGMSYGYTF | TGTGCCATCAGGGACGCAGGGATGAGCTATGGCTACACCTTC
TRBJ1-1 | NA | TRBV5-6 | TRBD1 | 14 | CASSWTGGNTEAFF | TGTGCCAGCAGCTGGACAGGGGGAAACACTGAAGCTTTCTTT
TRBJ1-5 | NA | TRBV28 | TRBD1 | 14 | CASSLGTGGQPQHF | TGTGCCAGCAGTTTAGGGACAGGGGGTCAGCCCCAGCATTTT
TRBJ1-3 | NA | TRBV18 | TRBD1 | 16 | CASSPGQGSSGNTIYF | TGTGCCAGCTCACCCGGACAGGGTTCCTCTGGAAACACCATATATTTT
TRBJ2-1 | once | TRBV7-2 | TRBD1 | 12 | CASSLDRGVKFF | TGTGCCAGCAGCTTAGACAGGGGTGTCAAGTTCTTC
TRBJ2-5 | few | TRBV12-3/TRBV12-4 | NA | 13 | CASLQGSGETQYF | TGTGCCAGCCTACAGGGTTCCGGGGAGACCCAGTACTTC
TRBJ1-4 | NA | TRBV7-2 | NA | 15 | CASSRQGGTNEKLFF | TGTGCCAGCAGCCGCCAGGGAGGAACTAATGAAAAACTGTTTTTT
TRBJ2-6 | NA | TRBV19 | TRBD1 | 15 | CASRGQGTGANVLTF | TGTGCCAGTAGGGGACAGGGGACTGGGGCCAACGTCCTGACTTTC
TRBJ1-3 | NA | TRBV19 | NA | 15 | CASSSDSSSGNTIYF | TGTGCCAGTAGTTCCGACAGCAGCTCTGGAAACACCATATATTTT
TRBJ2-1 | NA | TRBV9 | TRBD2 | 15 | CASSVGVTSGGGQFF | TGTGCCAGCAGCGTAGGCGTTACTAGCGGGGGTGGCCAGTTCTTC
TRBJ1-3 | NA | TRBV14 | NA | 15 | CASSQVGASGNTIYF | TGTGCCAGCAGCCAAGTTGGGGCCTCTGGAAACACCATATATTTT
TRBJ1-2 | once | TRBV7-9 | TRBD1 | 14 | CASSLGTGKDGYTF | TGTGCCAGCAGCTTAGGGACAGGGAAGGATGGCTACACCTTC
TRBJ2-2 | few | TRBV18 | NA | 14 | CASSPPSGTGELFF | TGTGCCAGCTCACCACCGTCGGGCACCGGGGAGCTGTTTTTT
TRBJ1-2 | NA | TRBV6-5 | NA | 13 | CASEEGGNYGYTF | TGTGCCAGCGAGGAGGGTGGGAACTATGGCTACACCTTC
TRBJ1-4 | NA | TRBV29-1 | TRBD1 | 15 | CSATGGDATNEKLFF | TGCAGCGCCACAGGGGGCGACGCAACTAATGAAAAACTGTTTTTT
TRBJ1-4 | NA | TRBV18 | NA | 13 | CASSRGEDEKLFF | TGTGCCAGCTCGCGGGGGGAAGATGAAAAACTGTTTTTT
TRBJ1-1 | NA | TRBV28 | TRBD1 | 15 | CASRGAGTGPGEAFF | TGTGCCAGCAGGGGAGCCGGGACAGGTCCCGGGGAAGCTTTCTTT
TRBJ2-1 | NA | TRBV29-1 | TRBD2 | 16 | CSVEGLRERLFNEQFF | TGCAGCGTTGAAGGACTGCGGGAGAGATTATTCAATGAGCAGTTCTTC
TRBJ1-6 | NA | TRBV18 | TRBD1 | 15 | CASSGETGRNSPLHF | TGTGCCAGCTCGGGGGAGACAGGGCGGAATTCACCCCTCCACTTT
TRBJ1-1 | NA | TRBV3-1/TRBV3-2 | NA | 18 | CASSQEGWGRIGDTEAFF | TGTGCCAGCAGCCAAGAGGGCTGGGGGCGAATTGGGGACACTGAAGCTTTCTTT
TRBJ2-5 | few | TRBV24-1 | TRBD1 | 16 | CATSDYTTGGGETQYF | TGTGCCACCAGTGATTACACAACAGGGGGCGGGGAGACCCAGTACTTC
TRBJ1-2 | few | TRBV10-1 | TRBD1 | 16 | CASSRDRETNNYGYTF | TGCGCCAGCAGCCGGGACAGAGAAACAAATAACTATGGCTACACCTTC
TRBJ2-7 | NA | TRBV9 | TRBD2 | 15 | CASSVDLAGGREQYF | TGTGCCAGCAGCGTAGACCTCGCGGGGGGGAGGGAGCAGTACTTC
TRBJ2-3 | NA | TRBV18 | TRBD2 | 17 | CASSKRSTSGGTDTQYF | TGTGCCAGCTCGAAAAGGTCCACTAGCGGGGGTACAGATACGCAGTATTTT
TRBJ1-2 | NA | TRBV19 | TRBD1 | 14 | CASSRDRNNYGYTF | TGTGCCAGTAGCCGGGACAGAAACAACTATGGCTACACCTTC
TRBJ2-5 | few | TRBV7-8 | TRBD2 | 16 | CASSSGLAGVGETQYF | TGTGCCAGCAGCTCAGGACTAGCGGGAGTTGGGGAGACCCAGTACTTC
TRBJ1-6 | NA | TRBV3-1/TRBV3-2 | NA | 21 | CASSQPTPAQGSELYNSPLHF | TGTGCCAGCAGCCAACCCACCCCCGCACAGGGCAGTGAATTGTATAATTCACCCCTCCACTTT
TRBJ2-2 | NA | TRBV20-1 | TRBD1 | 16 | CSASGVGTANTGELFF | TGCAGTGCTAGTGGGGTGGGGACAGCAAACACCGGGGAGCTGTTTTTT
TRBJ2-3 | once | TRBV19 | TRBD2 | 16 | CASSIEPGLVRDTQYF | TGTGCCAGTAGTATAGAACCGGGACTAGTGAGGGATACGCAGTATTTT
TRBJ1-4 | NA | TRBV11-2 | NA | 14 | CASSFGATNEKLFF | TGTGCCAGCAGCTTCGGTGCAACTAATGAAAAACTGTTTTTT
TRBJ1-1 | NA | TRBV21-1 | NA | 15 | CARKRGGLPNTEAFF | TGTGCCAGAAAAAGGGGAGGCCTTCCGAACACTGAAGCTTTCTTT
TRBJ2-7 | NA | TRBV30 | TRBD1 | 14 | CAWWTGGASYEQYF | TGTGCCTGGTGGACAGGGGGCGCCTCCTACGAGCAGTACTTC
TRBJ1-1 | NA | TRBV19 | NA | 14 | CASSIGGNLPEAFF | TGTGCCAGTAGTATCGGAGGGAATCTTCCTGAAGCTTTCTTT
TRBJ1-1 | NA | TRBV30 | NA | 14 | CAWSEKGRGTEAFF | TGTGCCTGGAGTGAGAAGGGAAGGGGCACTGAAGCTTTCTTT
TRBJ2-7 | NA | TRBV10-3 | NA | 12 | CAISDPGYEQYF | TGTGCCATCAGTGATCCGGGCTACGAGCAGTACTTC
TRBJ2-2 | NA | TRBV11-2 | TRBD1 | 15 | CASSPRTGDPGELFF | TGTGCCAGCAGCCCCCGGACAGGGGACCCCGGGGAGCTGTTTTTT